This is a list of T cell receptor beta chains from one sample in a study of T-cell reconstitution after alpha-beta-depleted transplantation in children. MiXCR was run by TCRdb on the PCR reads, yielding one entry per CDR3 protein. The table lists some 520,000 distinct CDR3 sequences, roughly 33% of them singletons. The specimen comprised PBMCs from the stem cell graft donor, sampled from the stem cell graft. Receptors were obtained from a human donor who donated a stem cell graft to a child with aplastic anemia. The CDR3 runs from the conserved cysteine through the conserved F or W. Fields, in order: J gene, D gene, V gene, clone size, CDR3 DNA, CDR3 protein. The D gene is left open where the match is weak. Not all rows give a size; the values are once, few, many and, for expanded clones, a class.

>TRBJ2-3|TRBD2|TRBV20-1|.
TGCAGTGCTAGACTAGCGGGAGTAGGGGATACGCAGTATTTT
CSARLAGVGDTQYF
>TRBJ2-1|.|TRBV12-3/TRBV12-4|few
TGTGCCAGCAGCATGGGGGGCGCGAGTGAGCAGTTCTTC
CASSMGGASEQFF
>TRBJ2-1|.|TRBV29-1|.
TGCAGCAGTGGACCCCTCAATGAGCAGTTCTTC
CSSGPLNEQFF
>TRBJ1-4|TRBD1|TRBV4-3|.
TGCGCCAGCAGCCAGGACCGGGACAGGGGGCTCACCGGGCTGTTTTTT
CASSQDRDRGLTGLFF
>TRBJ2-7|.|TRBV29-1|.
TGCAGCGTTGGAGAAGGGAAAAACTACGAGCAGTACTTC
CSVGEGKNYEQYF
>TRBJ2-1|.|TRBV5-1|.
TGCGCCAGCAGCTCCCTTACCTCTGGGCCAGCCGAGCAGTTCTTC
CASSSLTSGPAEQFF
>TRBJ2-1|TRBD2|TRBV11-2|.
TGTGCCAGCAGCTTAGTGGCCAGGCAACTAGCGGGGCCTTACTACAATGAGCAGTTCTTC
CASSLVARQLAGPYYNEQFF
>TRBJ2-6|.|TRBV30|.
TGTGCCTGGAGTGCCCAGGGCATCATCTCTGGGGCCAACGTCCTGACTTTC
CAWSAQGIISGANVLTF
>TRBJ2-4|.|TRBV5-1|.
TGCGCCAGCAGCCTAAGGGAGCCCAAAAACATTCAGTACTTC
CASSLREPKNIQYF
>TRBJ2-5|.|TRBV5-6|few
TGTGCCAGCAGCTTGACGGCAGGGGGGGAGACCCAGTACTTC
CASSLTAGGETQYF
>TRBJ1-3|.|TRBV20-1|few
TGCAGTGCTAGAAGGGTTATCTCCTCTGGAAACACCATATATTTT
CSARRVISSGNTIYF
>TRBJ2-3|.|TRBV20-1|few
TGCAGTGCTAGACCGAATGACGGCACAGATACGCAGTATTTT
CSARPNDGTDTQYF
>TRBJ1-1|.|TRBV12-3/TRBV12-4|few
TGTGCCAGCAGTTGGGCGGGAATCGGCAGGCAGAACACTGAAGCTTTCTTT
CASSWAGIGRQNTEAFF
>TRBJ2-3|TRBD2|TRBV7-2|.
TGTGCCAGCAGCCCCGGACTAGCGCGAGATACGCAGTATTTT
CASSPGLARDTQYF
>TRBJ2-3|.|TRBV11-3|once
TGTGCCAGCAGCGCAGGGAGAGCGGCGACAGATACGCAGTATTTT
CASSAGRAATDTQYF
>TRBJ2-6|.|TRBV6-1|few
TGTGCCAGCAGAACGGACCTTTCCTCTGGGGCCAACGTCCTGACTTTC
CASRTDLSSGANVLTF
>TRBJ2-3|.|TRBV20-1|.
TGCAGTGCTAGACCGCTAGCCGATGATACGCAGTATTTT
CSARPLADDTQYF
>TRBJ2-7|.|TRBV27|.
TGTGCCAGCATTTATCAGACCGGGACATCAACCTACGAGCAGTACTTC
CASIYQTGTSTYEQYF
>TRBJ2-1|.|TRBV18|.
TGTGCCAGCTCACCGGGGCAGGGTTCCTACAATGAGCAGTTCTTC
CASSPGQGSYNEQFF
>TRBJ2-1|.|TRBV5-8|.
TGTGCCAGCAGCCCTTGGGGCAGGAACAATGAGCAGTTCTTC
CASSPWGRNNEQFF
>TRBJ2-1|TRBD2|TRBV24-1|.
TGTGCCACCAGTGATTTGACTAGCGGGAGGAATGAGCAGTTCTTC
CATSDLTSGRNEQFF
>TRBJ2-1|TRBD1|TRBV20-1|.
TGCAGTGCCAGACAGGGGAGGAATGAGCAGTTCTTC
CSARQGRNEQFF
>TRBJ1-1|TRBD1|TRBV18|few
TGTGCCAGCTCACCCAGGGGACAGCTGAACACTGAAGCTTTCTTT
CASSPRGQLNTEAFF
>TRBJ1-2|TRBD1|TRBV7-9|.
TGTGCCAGCAGCCCGGGTTGGACAGGGAGTGATTACGGCTACACCTTC
CASSPGWTGSDYGYTF
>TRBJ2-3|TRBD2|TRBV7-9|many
TGTGCCAGCAGCCCCGGGACTAGCGGGAGTAGCACAGATACGCAGTATTTT
CASSPGTSGSSTDTQYF
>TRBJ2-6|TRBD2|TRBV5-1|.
TGCGCCAGCAGCTTGATCTCTAGCGGGGCCTCTGGGGCCAACGTCCTGACTTTC
CASSLISSGASGANVLTF
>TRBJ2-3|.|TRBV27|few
TGTGCCACCAAAGTTGGAGATACGCAGTATTTT
CATKVGDTQYF
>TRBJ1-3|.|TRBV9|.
TGTGCCAGCAGCGTTCAAGGGGGGACCTCGGGAAACACCATATATTTT
CASSVQGGTSGNTIYF
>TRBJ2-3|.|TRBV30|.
TGTGCTTGGGGGCTCACGACAGATACGCAGTATTTT
CAWGLTTDTQYF
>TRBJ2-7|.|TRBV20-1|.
TGCAGTGCTAGAGATGTTCGGCTCCTCTACGAGCAGTACTTC
CSARDVRLLYEQYF
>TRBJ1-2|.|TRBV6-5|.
TGTGCCAGCAGTTCCCCGACAAGCTATGGCTACACCTTC
CASSSPTSYGYTF
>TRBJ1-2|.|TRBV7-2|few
TGTGCCAGCAGCTCCGCGGGCGACTATGGCTACACCTTC
CASSSAGDYGYTF
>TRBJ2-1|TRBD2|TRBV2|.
TGTGCCAGCAGCTCGATGAGCCTAGCGGGACCTTCCTCCTACAATGAGCAGTTCTTC
CASSSMSLAGPSSYNEQFF
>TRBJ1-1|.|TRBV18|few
TGTGCCAGCTCTCGGGAGACAGAGAACACTGAAGCTTTCTTT
CASSRETENTEAFF
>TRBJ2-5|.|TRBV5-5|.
TGTGCCAGCAGCTTGGGAGGACAGCAAGAGACCCAGTACTTC
CASSLGGQQETQYF
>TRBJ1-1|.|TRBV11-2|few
TGTGCCAGCAGCATTTCGAACACTGAAGCTTTCTTT
CASSISNTEAFF
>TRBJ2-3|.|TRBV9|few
TGTGCCAGCAGCGTCCTTCCATCCGGGACTGGAGACACAGATACGCAGTATTTT
CASSVLPSGTGDTDTQYF
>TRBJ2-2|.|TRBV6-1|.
TGTGCCAGCAGGGGGACGGAGACCGGGGAGCTGTTTTTT
CASRGTETGELFF
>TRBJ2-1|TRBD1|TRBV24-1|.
TGTGCCACCAGAAGGATATCAGGGGGTGAGCAGTTCTTC
CATRRISGGEQFF
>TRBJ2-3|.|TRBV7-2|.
TGTGCCAGCAGCCCTCGGGCTAGGTCAGATACGCAGTATTTT
CASSPRARSDTQYF
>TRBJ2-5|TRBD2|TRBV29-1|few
TGCAGCGTTGAGACCGGCGGGAGGGGGACCCAGTACTTC
CSVETGGRGTQYF
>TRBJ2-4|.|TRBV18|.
TGTGCCAGCTCTCCCACCTTTGGAGCCAAAAACATTCAGTACTTC
CASSPTFGAKNIQYF
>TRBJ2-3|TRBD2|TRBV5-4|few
TGTGCCAGCAGCTTGGAAGGACTAGCCACAGATACGCAGTATTTT
CASSLEGLATDTQYF